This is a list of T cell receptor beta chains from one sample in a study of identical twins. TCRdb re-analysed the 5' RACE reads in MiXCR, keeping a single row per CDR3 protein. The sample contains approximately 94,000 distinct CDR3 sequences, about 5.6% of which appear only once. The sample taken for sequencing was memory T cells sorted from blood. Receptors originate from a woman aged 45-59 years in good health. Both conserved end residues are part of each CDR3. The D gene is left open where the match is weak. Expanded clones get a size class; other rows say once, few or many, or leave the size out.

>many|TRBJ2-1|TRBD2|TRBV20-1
TGCAGTTCTCCCGGGACTAGCGGTGATGAGCAGTTCTTC
CSSPGTSGDEQFF
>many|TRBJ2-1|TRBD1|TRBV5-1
TGCGCCAGCAGCTTGGCAGGGACAGGGGTAAGCAATGAGCAGTTCTTC
CASSLAGTGVSNEQFF
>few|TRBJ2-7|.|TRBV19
TGTGCCAGTAGTACCCGGGTTGTGGGGGCCTCAACCTACGAGCAGTACTTC
CASSTRVVGASTYEQYF
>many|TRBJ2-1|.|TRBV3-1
TGTGCCAGCAGCCCTCGGGGAACTCAGGAATATGAGCAGTTCTTC
CASSPRGTQEYEQFF
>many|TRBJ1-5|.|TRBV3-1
TGTGCCAGCAGCCCTTCCACAGGGCCACCCCGTAGGCCCCAGCATTTT
CASSPSTGPPRRPQHF
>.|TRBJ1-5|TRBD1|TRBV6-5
TGTGCCAGCAGAGGGACAGGGGACAATCAGCCCCAGCATTTT
CASRGTGDNQPQHF
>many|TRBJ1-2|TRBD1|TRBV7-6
TGTGCCAGCAGCCCTGGGACAGGGAACAACAATGGCTACACCTTC
CASSPGTGNNNGYTF
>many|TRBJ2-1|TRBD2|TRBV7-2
TGTGCCAGCAGCCGAAGCTACGGCGGGAGGATTGAGCAGTTCTTC
CASSRSYGGRIEQFF
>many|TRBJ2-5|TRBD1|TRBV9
TGTGCCAGCAGCTCTCGACAGGGTCAAGAGACCCAGTACTTC
CASSSRQGQETQYF
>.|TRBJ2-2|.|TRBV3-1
TGTGCCAGCAGCCAAGTACTAGGCACCGGGGAGCTGTTTTTT
CASSQVLGTGELFF
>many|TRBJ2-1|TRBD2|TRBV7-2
TGTGCCAGCGGGACCTCGGGGGGCTCCTACAATGAGCAGTTCTTC
CASGTSGGSYNEQFF
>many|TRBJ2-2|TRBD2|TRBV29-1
TGCAGCGTCAGTGGGACTAGCGGGAGAACCGGGGAGCTGTTTTTT
CSVSGTSGRTGELFF
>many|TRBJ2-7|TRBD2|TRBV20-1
TGCAGTGCTAGAAGTCTAGCGGTCGCCTCTTCGACCTACGAGCAGTACTTC
CSARSLAVASSTYEQYF
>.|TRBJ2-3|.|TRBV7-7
TGTGGTAGCAGCCTAGACTGGCGCACAGATACGCAGTATTTT
CGSSLDWRTDTQYF
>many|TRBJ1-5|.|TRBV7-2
TGTGCCAGCAGCCCTCCAGGGAAGGGACAGCCCCAGCATTTT
CASSPPGKGQPQHF
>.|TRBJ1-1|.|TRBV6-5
TGTGCCAGCAGTTACGGAGGACCGAACACTGAAGCTTTCTTT
CASSYGGPNTEAFF
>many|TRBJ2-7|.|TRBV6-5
TGTGCCAGCACCGATACGACCGAGCTTTGGCAGTACTTC
CASTDTTELWQYF
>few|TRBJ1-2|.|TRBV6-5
TGTGCCAGCAGGGACAGTAGCTATGGCTACACCTTC
CASRDSSYGYTF
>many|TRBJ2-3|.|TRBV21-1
TGTGCCAGCAGCAAAGTAGAGGTTTGGGGCACAGATACGCAGTATTTT
CASSKVEVWGTDTQYF
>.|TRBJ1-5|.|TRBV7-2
TGTGCCAGCAGCTTAGAGGGCCTGGGTCAGCCCCAGCATTTT
CASSLEGLGQPQHF
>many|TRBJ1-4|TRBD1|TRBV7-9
TGTGCCAGCAGCCGGTTAGGGGGACAGCCTAATGAAAAACTGTTTTTT
CASSRLGGQPNEKLFF
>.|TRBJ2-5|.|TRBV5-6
TGTGCCAGCAGCTCCGTCTCAACAGAGACCCAGTACTTC
CASSSVSTETQYF
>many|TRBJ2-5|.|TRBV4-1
TGCGCCAGCAGCCAAGGGACTCGGAGAAACCAAGAGACCCAGTACTTC
CASSQGTRRNQETQYF
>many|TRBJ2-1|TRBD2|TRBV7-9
TGTGCCAGCAGCTTAGGGGCCCTAGCGGGAACCTACAATGAGCAGTTCTTC
CASSLGALAGTYNEQFF
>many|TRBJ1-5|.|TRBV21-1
TGTGCCAGCAGTCCGGGACAAAGCAATCAGCCCCAGCATTTT
CASSPGQSNQPQHF
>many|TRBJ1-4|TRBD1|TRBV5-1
TGCGCCAGCAGCTTATCAGGGGGAAATGAAAAACTGTTTTTT
CASSLSGGNEKLFF
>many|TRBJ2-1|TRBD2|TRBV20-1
TGCAGTGCGGAAGCTAGCGGTTCTTACAATGAGCAGTTCTTC
CSAEASGSYNEQFF
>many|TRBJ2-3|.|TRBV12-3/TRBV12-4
TGTGCCAGCACCCAGCCGGCAGATACGCAGTATTTT
CASTQPADTQYF
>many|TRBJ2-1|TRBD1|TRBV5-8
TGTGCCAGCAGCCGACGACAGGGGATCTACAATGAGCAGTTCTTC
CASSRRQGIYNEQFF
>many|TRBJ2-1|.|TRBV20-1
TGCAGTGCGAGACAGAGCTCCTACAATGAGCAGTTCTTC
CSARQSSYNEQFF
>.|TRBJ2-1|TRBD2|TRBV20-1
TGCAGTGCCCAGAGGTATACGGGGCCACTCACGGGGGGGAATGAGCAGTTCTTC
CSAQRYTGPLTGGNEQFF
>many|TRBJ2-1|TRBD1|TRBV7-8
TGTGCCAGCAGCACCCGGGGGCAGGGGGCGTTAAATGAGCAGTTCTTC
CASSTRGQGALNEQFF
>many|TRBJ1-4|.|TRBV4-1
TGCGCCAGCAGCCAGGGCAGCTCCACCAATGAAAAACTGTTTTTT
CASSQGSSTNEKLFF
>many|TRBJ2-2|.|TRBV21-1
TGTGCCAGCATCTCCCCCGAGCCTAGCGGGAGGACCGGGGAGCTGTTTTTT
CASISPEPSGRTGELFF
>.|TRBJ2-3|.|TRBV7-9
TGTGCCAGCAGCCGAGGGCGGGAAACGCAGTATTTT
CASSRGRETQYF
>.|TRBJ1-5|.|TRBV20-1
TGCAGTGCAAAGGACAGCTTCGCTCAGCCCCAGCATTTT
CSAKDSFAQPQHF
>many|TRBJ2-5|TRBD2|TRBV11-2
TGTGCCAGCAGCTTAATCGCGGGAGGCGAGACCCAGTACTTC
CASSLIAGGETQYF
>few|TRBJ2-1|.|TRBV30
TGTGCCTGGAGTGTAAGCGCGGAGCAGTTCTTC
CAWSVSAEQFF
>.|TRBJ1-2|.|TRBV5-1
TGCGCCAGCAGCTTGGCGGACAGAAGCTATGGCTACACCTTC
CASSLADRSYGYTF
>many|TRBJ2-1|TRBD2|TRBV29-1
TGCAGCGGTAGCGGGAGTGTCTACAATGAGCAGTTCTTC
CSGSGSVYNEQFF
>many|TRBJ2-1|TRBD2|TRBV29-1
TGCAGCGCCGTAGGACTAGCGGGAGGGTTTAATGAGCAGTTCTTC
CSAVGLAGGFNEQFF
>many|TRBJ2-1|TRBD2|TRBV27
TGTGCCAGCAGTTCGGGAGGTGGCAGAGACTACTCTTATGAGCAGTTCTTC
CASSSGGGRDYSYEQFF